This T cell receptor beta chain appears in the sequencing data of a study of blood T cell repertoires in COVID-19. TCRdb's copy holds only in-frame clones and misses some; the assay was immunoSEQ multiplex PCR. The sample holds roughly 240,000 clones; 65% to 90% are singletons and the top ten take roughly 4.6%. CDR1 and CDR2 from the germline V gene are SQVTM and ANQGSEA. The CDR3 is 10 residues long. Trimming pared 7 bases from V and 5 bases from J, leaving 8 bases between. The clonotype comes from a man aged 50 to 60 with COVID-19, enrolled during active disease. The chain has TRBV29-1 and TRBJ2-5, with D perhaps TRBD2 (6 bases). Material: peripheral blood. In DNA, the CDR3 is TGCAGCGGTGGGGGGGAGACCCAGTACTTC. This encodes CSGGGETQYF.